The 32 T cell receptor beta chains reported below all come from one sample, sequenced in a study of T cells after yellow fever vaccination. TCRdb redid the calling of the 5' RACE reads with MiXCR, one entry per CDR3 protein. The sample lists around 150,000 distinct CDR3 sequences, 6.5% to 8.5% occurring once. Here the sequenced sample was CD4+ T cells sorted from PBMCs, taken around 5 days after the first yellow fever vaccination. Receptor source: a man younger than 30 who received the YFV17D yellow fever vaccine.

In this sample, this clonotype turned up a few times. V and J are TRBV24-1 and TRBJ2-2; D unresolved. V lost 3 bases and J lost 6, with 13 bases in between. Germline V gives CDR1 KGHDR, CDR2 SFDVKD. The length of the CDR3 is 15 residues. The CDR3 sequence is CATSDQYGRPGELFF. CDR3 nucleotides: TGTGCCACCAGTGATCAATACGGCCGTCCCGGGGAGCTGTTTTTT.

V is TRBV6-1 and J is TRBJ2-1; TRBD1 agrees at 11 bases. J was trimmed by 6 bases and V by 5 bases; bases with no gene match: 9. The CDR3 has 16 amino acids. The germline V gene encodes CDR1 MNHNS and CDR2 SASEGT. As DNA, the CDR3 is TGTGCCAGCAGTCAAAGGCGGACAGGGGGCCTCAATGAGCAGTTCTTC. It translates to CASSQRRTGGLNEQFF.

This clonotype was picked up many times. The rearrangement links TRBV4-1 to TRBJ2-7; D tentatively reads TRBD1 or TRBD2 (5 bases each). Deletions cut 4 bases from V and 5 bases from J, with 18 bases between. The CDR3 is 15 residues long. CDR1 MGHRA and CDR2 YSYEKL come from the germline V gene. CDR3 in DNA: TGCGCCAGCAGCCCGGGGCCTTGGTCGGATAACGAGCAGTACTTC. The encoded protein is CASSPGPWSDNEQYF.

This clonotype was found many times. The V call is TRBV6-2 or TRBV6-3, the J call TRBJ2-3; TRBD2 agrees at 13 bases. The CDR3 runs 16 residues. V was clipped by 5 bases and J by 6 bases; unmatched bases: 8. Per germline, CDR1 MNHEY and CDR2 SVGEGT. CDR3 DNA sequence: TGTGCCAGCAGTACCGGACTAGCGGGGGTTTTGGATACGCAGTATTTT. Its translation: CASSTGLAGVLDTQYF.

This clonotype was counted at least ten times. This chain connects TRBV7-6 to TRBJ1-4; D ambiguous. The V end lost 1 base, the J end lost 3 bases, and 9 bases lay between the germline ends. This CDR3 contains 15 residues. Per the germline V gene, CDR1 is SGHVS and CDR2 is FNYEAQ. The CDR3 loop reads CASSLGRLANEKLFF. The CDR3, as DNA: TGTGCCAGCAGCTTAGGACGTTTAGCTAATGAAAAACTGTTTTTT.

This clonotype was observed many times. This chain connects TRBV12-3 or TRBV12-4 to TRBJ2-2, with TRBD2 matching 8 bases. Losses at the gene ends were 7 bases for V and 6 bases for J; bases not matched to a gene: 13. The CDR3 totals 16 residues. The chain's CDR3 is CASTRGTRRLAGELFF. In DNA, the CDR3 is TGTGCCAGCACCCGAGGGACTAGAAGGTTGGCCGGGGAGCTGTTTTTT.

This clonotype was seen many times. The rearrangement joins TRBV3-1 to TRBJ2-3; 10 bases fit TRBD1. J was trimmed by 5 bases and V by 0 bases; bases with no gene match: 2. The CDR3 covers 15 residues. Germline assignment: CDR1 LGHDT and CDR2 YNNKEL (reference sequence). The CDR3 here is CASSQDRTGGDTQYF. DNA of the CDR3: TGTGCCAGCAGCCAAGACCGGACAGGGGGAGATACGCAGTATTTT.

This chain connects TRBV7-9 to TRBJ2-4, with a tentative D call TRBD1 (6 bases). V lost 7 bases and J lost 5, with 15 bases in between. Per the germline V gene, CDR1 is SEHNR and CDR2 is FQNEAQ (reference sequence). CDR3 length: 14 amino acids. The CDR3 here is CASISQGIENIQYF. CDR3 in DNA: TGTGCCAGCATCTCCCAGGGGATCGAAAACATTCAGTACTTC.

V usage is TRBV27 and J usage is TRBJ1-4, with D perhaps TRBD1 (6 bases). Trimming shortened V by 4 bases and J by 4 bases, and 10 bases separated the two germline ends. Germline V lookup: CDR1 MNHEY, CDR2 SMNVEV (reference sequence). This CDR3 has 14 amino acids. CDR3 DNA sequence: TGTGCCAGCAGTTCCCAGGGGATTAATGAAAAACTGTTTTTT. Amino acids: CASSSQGINEKLFF.

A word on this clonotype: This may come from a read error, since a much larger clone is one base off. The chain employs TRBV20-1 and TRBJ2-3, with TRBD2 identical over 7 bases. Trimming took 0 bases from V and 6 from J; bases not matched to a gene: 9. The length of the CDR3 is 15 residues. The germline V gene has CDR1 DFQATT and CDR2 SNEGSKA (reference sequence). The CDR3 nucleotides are TGCAGTGCTAGAGATCTGATGGGGGGAGGGGATACGCAGTATTTT. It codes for CSARDLMGGGDTQYF.

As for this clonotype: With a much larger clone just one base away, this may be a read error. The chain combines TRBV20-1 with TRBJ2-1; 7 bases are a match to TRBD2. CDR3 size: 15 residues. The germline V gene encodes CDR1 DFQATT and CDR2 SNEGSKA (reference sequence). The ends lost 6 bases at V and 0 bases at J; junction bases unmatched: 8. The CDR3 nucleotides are TGCAGTGCCCTAGCGGTGGGTATCTCCTACAATGAGCAGTTCTTC. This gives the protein CSALAVGISYNEQFF.

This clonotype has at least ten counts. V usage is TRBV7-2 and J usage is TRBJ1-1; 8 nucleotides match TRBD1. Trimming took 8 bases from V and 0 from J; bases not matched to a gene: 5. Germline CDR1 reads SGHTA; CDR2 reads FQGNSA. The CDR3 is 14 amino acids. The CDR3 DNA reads TGTGCCAGCGGTCGGACAGGGATGAACACTGAAGCTTTCTTT. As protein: CASGRTGMNTEAFF.

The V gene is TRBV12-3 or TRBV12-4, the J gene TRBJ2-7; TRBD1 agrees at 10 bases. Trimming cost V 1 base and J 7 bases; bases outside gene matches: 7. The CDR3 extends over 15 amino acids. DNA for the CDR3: TGTGCCAGCAGTTTAGGGTCAGGGGGACAGGGGGAGCAGTACTTC. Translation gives CASSLGSGGQGEQYF.

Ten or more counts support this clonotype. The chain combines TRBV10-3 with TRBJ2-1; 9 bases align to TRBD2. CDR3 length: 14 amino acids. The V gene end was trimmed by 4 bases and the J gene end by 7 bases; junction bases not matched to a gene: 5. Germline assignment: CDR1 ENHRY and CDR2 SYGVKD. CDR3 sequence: CAISVAGGPNEQFF. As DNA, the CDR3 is TGTGCCATCAGTGTCGCGGGGGGGCCTAATGAGCAGTTCTTC.

CDR3 loop: CASSISQGAYEQYF. Written as DNA, the CDR3 is TGTGCCAGTAGTATCTCACAGGGCGCCTACGAGCAGTACTTC. The V call is TRBV19, the J call TRBJ2-7; the D gene is possibly TRBD1 (6 bases). The CDR3 runs to 14 residues. The germline V gene encodes CDR1 LNHDA and CDR2 SQIVND (reference sequence). Deletions cut 3 bases from V and 2 bases from J, with 11 bases between.

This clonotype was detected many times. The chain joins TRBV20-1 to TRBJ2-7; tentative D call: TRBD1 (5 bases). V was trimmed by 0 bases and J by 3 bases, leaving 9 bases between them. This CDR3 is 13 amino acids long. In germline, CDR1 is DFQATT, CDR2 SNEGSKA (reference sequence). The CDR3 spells CSARDTGDYEQYV. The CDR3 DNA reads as TGCAGTGCTAGAGATACAGGAGACTACGAGCAGTACGTC.

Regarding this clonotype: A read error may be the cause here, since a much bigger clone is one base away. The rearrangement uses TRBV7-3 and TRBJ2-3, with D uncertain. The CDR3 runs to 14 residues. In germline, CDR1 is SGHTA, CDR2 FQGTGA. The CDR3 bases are TGTGCCAGCAGCTTAACTAGTTTCCCAGATTCGCAGTATTTT. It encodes CASSLTSFPDSQYF.

The CDR3 coding sequence is TGTGCCAGCAGCTTAAGGGACGCGAGATGGGTCGGCTACACCTTC. Amino acids: CASSLRDARWVGYTF. The chain has TRBV7-2 and TRBJ1-2; TRBD1 might be the D (5 bases). CDR1 and CDR2 (germline): SGHTA, FQGNSA. V gave up 2 bases and J gave up 8 bases, with 18 bases separating them. There are 15 residues in the CDR3.

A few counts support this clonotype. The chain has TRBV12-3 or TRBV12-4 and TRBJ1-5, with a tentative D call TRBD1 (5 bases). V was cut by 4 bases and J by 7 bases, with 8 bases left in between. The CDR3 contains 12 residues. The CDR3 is CASSSGPQPQHF. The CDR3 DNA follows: TGTGCCAGCAGTTCAGGGCCCCAGCCCCAGCATTTT.

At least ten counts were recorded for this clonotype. CDR3 in amino acids: CASSRRTGHDSPLHF. The CDR3 DNA reads as TGTGCCAGCAGTCGTAGGACAGGCCACGATTCACCCCTCCACTTT. The chain employs TRBV7-2 and TRBJ1-6; 7 positions match TRBD1. Germline V gene data show CDR1 as SGHTA and CDR2 as FQGNSA. Trimming took 6 bases from V and 8 from J; bases not matched to a gene: 10. This CDR3 comprises 15 residues.

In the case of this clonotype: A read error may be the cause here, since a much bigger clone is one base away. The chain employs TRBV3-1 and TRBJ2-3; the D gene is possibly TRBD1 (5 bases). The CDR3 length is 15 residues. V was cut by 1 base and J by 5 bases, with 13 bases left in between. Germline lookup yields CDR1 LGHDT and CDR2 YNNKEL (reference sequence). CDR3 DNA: TGTGCCAGCAGCCAAGGTCCCAGGGAAGGAGATACGCAGTATTTT. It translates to CASSQGPREGDTQYF.

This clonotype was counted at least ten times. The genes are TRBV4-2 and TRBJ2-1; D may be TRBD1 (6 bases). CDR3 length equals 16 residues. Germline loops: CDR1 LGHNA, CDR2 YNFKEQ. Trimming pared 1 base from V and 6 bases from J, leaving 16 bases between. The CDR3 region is CASSQGTNDRSNEQFF. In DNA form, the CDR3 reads TGTGCCAGCAGCCAAGGGACCAACGACAGGTCCAATGAGCAGTTCTTC.

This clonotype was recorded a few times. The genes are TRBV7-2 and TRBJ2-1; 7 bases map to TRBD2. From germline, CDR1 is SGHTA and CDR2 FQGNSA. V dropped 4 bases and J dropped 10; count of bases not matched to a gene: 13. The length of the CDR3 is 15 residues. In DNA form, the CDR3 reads TGTGCCAGCAGCTGGGACTACCAGAGCCGGGGGGAGCAGTTCTTC. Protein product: CASSWDYQSRGEQFF.

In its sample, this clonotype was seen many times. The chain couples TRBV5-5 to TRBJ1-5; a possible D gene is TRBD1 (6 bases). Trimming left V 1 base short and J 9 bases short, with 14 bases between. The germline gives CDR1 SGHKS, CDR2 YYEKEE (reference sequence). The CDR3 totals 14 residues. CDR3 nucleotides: TGTGCCAGCAGCTTGTCGGGGGCTGAGAGGCCCCAGCATTTT. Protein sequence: CASSLSGAERPQHF.

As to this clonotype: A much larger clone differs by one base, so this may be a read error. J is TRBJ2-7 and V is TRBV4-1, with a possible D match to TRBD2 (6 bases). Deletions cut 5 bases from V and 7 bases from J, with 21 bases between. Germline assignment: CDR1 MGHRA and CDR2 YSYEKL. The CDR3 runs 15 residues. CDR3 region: CASSTPRGLCWEQYF. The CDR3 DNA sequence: TGCGCCAGCAGCACCCCGCGGGGTCTCTGTTGGGAGCAGTACTTC.

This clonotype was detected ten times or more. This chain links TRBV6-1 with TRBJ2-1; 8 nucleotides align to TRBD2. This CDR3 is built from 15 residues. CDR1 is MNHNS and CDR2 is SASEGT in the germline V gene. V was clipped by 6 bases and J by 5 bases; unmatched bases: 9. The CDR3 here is CASRRTGGGDNEQFF. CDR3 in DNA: TGTGCCAGCAGACGGACCGGGGGGGGCGACAATGAGCAGTTCTTC.

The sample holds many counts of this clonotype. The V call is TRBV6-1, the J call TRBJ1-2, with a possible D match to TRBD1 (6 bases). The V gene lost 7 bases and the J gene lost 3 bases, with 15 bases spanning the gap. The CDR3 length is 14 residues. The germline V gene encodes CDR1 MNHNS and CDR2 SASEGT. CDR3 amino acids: CASNAPGVDYGYTF. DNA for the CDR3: TGTGCCAGCAATGCTCCAGGGGTGGACTATGGCTACACCTTC.

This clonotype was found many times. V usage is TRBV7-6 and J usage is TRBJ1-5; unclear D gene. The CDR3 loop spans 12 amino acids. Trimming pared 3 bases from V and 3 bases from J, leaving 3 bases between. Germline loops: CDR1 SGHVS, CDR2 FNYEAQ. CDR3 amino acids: CASSLLNQPQHF. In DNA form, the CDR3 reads TGTGCCAGCAGCTTGCTCAATCAGCCCCAGCATTTT.

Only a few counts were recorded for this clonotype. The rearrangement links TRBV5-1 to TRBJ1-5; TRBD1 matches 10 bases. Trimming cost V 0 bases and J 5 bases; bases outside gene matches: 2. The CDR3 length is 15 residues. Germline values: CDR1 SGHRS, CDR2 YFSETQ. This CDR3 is CASSLDGTGDQPQHF. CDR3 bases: TGCGCCAGCAGCTTGGACGGGACAGGGGATCAGCCCCAGCATTTT.

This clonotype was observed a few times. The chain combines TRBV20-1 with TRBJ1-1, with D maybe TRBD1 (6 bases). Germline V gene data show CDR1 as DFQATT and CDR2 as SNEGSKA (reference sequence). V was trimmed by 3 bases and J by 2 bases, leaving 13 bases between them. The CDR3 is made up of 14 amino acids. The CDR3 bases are TGCAGTGCTAGGAAACAGGGAACAAACACTGAAGCTTTCTTT. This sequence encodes CSARKQGTNTEAFF.

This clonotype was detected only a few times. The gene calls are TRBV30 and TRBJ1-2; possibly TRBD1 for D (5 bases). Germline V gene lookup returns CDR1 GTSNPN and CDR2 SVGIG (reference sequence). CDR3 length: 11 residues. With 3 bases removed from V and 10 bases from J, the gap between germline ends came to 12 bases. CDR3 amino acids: CAWSAGGPYTF. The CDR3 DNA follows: TGTGCCTGGAGCGCCGGGGGACCCTACACCTTC.

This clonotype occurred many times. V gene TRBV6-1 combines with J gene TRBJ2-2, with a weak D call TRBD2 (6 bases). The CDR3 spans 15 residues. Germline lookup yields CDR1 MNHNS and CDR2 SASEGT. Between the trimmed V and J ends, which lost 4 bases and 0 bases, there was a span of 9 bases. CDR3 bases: TGTGCCAGCAGTGCCGGACTAACGAACACCGGGGAGCTGTTTTTT. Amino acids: CASSAGLTNTGELFF.